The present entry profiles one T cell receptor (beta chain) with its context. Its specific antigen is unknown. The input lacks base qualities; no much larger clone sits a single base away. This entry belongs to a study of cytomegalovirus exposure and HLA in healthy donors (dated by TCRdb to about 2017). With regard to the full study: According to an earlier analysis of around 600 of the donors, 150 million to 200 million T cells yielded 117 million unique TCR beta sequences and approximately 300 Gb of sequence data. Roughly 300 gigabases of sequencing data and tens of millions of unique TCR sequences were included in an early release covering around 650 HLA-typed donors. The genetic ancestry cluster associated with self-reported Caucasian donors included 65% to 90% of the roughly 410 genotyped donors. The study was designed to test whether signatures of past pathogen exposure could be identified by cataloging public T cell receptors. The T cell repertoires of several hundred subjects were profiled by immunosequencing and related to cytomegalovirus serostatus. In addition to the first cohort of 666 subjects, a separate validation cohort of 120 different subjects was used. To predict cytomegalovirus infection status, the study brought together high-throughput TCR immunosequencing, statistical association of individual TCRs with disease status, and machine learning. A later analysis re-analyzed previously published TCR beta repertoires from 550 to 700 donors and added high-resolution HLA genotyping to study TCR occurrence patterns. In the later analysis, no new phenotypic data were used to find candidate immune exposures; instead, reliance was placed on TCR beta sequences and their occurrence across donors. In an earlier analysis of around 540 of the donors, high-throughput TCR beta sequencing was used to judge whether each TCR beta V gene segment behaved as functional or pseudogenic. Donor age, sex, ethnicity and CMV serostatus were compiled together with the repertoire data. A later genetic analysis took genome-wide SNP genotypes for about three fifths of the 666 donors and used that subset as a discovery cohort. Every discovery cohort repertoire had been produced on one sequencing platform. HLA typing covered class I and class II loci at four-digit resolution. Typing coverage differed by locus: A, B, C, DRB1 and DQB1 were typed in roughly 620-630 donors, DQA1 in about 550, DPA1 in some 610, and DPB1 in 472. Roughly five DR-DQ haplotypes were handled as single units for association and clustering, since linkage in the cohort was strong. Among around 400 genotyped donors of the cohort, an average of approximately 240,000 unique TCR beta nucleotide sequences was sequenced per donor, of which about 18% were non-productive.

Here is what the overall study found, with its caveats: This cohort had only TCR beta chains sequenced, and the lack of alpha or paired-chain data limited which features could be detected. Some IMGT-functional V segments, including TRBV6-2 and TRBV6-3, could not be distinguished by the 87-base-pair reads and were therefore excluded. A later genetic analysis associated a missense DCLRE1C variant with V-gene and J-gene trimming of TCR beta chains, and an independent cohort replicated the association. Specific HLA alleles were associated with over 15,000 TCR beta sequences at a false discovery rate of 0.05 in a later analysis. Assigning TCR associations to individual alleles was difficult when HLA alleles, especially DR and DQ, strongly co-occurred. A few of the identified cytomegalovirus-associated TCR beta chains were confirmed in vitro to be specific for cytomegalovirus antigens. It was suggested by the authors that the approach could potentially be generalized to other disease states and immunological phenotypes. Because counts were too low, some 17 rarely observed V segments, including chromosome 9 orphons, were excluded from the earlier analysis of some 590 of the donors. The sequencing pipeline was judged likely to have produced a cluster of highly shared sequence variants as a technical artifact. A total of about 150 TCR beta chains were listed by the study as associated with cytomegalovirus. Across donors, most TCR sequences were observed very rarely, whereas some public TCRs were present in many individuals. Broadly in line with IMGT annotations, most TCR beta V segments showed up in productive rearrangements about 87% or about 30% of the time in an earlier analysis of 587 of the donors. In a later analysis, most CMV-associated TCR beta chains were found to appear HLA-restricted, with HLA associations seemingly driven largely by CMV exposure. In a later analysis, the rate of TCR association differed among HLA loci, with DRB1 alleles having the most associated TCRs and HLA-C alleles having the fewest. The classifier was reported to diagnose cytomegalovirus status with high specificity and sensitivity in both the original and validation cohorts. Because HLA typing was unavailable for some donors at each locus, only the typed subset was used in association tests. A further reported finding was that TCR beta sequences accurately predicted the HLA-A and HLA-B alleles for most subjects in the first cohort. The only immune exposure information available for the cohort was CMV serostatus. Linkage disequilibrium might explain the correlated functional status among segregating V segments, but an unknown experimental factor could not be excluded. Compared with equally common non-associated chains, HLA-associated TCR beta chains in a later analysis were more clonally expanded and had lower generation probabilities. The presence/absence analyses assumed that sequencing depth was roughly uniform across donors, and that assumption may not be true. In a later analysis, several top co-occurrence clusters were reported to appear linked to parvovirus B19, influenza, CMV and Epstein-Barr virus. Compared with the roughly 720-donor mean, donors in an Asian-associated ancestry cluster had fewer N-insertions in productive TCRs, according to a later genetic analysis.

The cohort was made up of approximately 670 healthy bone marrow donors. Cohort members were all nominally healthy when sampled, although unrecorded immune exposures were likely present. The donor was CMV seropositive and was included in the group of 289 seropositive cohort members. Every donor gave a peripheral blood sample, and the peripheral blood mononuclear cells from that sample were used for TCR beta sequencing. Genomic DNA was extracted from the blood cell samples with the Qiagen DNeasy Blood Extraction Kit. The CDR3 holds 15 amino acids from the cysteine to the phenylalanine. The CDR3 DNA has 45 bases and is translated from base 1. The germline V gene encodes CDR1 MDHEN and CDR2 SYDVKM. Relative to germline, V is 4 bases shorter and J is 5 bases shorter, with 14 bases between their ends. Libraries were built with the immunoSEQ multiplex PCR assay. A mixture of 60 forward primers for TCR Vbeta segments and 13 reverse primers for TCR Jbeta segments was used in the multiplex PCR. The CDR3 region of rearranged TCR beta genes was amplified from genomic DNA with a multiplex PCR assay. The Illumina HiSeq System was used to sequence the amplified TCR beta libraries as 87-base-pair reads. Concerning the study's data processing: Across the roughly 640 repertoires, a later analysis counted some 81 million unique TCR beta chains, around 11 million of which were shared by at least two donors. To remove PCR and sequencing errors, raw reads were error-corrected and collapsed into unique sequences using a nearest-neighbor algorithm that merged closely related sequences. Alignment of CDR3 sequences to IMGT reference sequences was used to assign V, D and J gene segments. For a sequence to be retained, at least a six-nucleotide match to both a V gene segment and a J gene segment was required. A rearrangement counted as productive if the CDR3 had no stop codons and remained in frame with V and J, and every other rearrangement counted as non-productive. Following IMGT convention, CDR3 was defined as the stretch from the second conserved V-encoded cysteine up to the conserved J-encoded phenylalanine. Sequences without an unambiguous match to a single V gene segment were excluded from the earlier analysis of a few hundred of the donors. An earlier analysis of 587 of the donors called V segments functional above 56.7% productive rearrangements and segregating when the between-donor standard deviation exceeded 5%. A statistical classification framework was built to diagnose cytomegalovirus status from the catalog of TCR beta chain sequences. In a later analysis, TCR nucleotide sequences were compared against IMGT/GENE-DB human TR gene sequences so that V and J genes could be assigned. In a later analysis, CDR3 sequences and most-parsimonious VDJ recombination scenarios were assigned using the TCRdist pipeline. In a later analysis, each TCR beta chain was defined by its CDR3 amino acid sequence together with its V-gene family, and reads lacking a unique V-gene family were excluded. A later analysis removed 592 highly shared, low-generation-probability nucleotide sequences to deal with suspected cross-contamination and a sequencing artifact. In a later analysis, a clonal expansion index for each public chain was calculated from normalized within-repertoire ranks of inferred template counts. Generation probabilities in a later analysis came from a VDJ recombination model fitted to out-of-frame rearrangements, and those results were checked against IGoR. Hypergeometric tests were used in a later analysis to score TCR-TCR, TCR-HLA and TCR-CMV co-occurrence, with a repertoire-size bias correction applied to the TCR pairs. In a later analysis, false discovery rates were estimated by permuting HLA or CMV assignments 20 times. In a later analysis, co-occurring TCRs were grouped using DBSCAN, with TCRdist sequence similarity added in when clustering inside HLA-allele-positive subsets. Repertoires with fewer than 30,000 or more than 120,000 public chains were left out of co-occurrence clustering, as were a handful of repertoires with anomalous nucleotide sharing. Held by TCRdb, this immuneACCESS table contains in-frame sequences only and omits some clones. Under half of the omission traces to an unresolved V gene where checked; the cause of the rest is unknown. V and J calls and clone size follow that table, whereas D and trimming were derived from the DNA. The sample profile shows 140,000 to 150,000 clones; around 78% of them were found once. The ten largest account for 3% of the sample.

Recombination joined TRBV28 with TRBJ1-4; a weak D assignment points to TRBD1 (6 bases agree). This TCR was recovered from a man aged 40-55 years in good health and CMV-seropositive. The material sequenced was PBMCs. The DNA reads TGTGCCAGCAGTTCCGCCACAGGGAAAAATGAAAAACTGTTTTTT. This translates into CASSSATGKNEKLFF.